The next 15 T cell receptor beta chains were all read from a single sample in a study of cytotoxic CD8 clonotypes in ibrutinib-treated CLL. Produced via immunoSEQ multiplex PCR; TCRdb's table is partial and in-frame only. The table lists about 17,000 clones, around 80% of them singletons. The sequences come from PBMCs, collected before ibrutinib treatment. All receptors come from a human donor with chronic lymphocytic leukemia.

V usage is TRBV10-3 and J usage is TRBJ2-5; perhaps TRBD2 as D (6 bases). CDR3 size: 13 residues. V was cut by 7 bases and J by 5 bases, with 14 bases left in between. Germline V gene sequence: CDR1 ENHRY, CDR2 SYGVKD. The CDR3 coding sequence is TGTGCCATCATGTCGGGGGAGAAGGAGACCCAGTACTTC. It is translated as CAIMSGEKETQYF.

The V call is TRBV6-5, the J call TRBJ1-4; D unresolved. Germline lookup yields CDR1 MNHEY and CDR2 SVGAGI. Trimming removed 7 bases from V and 3 bases from J, with 9 bases in between. CDR3 size: 13 residues. The CDR3 sequence is CASTGSANEKLFF. The CDR3 DNA sequence: TGTGCCAGCACCGGCAGCGCTAATGAAAAACTGTTTTTT.

This clone occurred once. The V gene is TRBV19, the J gene TRBJ2-3; D call uncertain. Trimming left V 2 bases short and J 0 bases short, with 21 bases between. This CDR3 comprises 19 residues. CDR1 LNHDA and CDR2 SQIVND come from the germline V gene (reference sequence). CDR3 nucleotide sequence: TGTGCCAGTAGTATAAAAGGCCCAGCCGGAATCAAGAGCACAGATACGCAGTATTTT. This translates into CASSIKGPAGIKSTDTQYF.

The chain uses TRBV9 and TRBJ1-2, with a weak D call TRBD1 (5 bases). The germline gives CDR1 SGDLS, CDR2 YYNGEE. The V end was cut by 1 base, the J end by 9 bases, with 16 bases between. The CDR3 loop spans 14 amino acids. CDR3 loop: CASSVSEISGSYTF. CDR3 nucleotide sequence: TGTGCCAGCAGCGTATCCGAGATCTCAGGGAGCTACACCTTC.

The rearrangement links TRBV2 to TRBJ1-1; no clear D gene. Between the trimmed V and J ends, which lost 3 bases and 1 base, there was a span of 9 bases. Looked up from germline, CDR1 is SNHLY and CDR2 is FYNNEI. The CDR3 is 14 amino acids. This chain's CDR3 is CASSEIESNTEAFF. As DNA, the CDR3 is TGTGCCAGCAGTGAGATAGAATCGAACACTGAAGCTTTCTTT.

The chain joins TRBV7-2 to TRBJ2-2, with unresolved D. The CDR3 is 14 amino acids. Trimming pared 1 base from V and 3 bases from J, leaving 6 bases between. Germline loops: CDR1 SGHTA, CDR2 FQGNSA. The CDR3 spells CASSLGFHTGELFF. The CDR3 DNA is TGTGCCAGCAGCTTAGGATTCCACACCGGGGAGCTGTTTTTT.

V gene TRBV6-5 combines with J gene TRBJ1-2; no reliable D call. Germline V gene sequence: CDR1 MNHEY, CDR2 SVGAGI. V was clipped by 6 bases and J by 6 bases, with 8 bases between them. This CDR3 spans 11 amino acids. The CDR3 DNA follows: TGTGCCAGCAGGAGATTCCATGGCTACACCTTC. Amino acid sequence: CASRRFHGYTF.

The chain carries TRBV28 and TRBJ1-3, with D uncertain. CDR3 size: 13 residues. Between the trimmed V and J ends, which lost 7 bases and 0 bases, there was a span of 7 bases. The germline CDR1 and CDR2 sequences are MDHEN and SYDVKM. DNA of the CDR3: TGTGCCAGCACGGCCCTCTCTGGAAACACCATATATTTT. This sequence encodes CASTALSGNTIYF.

V is TRBV10-2 and J is TRBJ1-1; D remains ambiguous. This CDR3 spans 12 amino acids. Germline V CDR1 and CDR2: WSHSY, SAAADI. Between the trimmed V and J ends, which lost 7 bases and 2 bases, there was a span of 8 bases. The CDR3 reads CASKDINTEAFF. As DNA, the CDR3 is TGCGCCAGCAAAGACATCAACACTGAAGCTTTCTTT.

The V gene is TRBV14, the J gene TRBJ2-1; the D gene is possibly TRBD2 (6 bases). The CDR3 runs to 14 residues. V shed 8 bases and J shed 0 bases, with 11 bases lying between them. CDR1 SGHDN and CDR2 FVKESK come from the germline V gene. CDR3 sequence (DNA): TGTGCCAGCGGTCGGGACTCCTCCTACAATGAGCAGTTCTTC. It codes for CASGRDSSYNEQFF.

In regard to this clone: Additional DNA sequences in this sample encode the identical CDR3. The gene calls are TRBV5-6 and TRBJ1-2; D unresolved. The CDR3 consists of 12 residues. Germline assignment: CDR1 SGHDT and CDR2 YYEEEE. V dropped 0 bases and J dropped 4 bases, with 4 bases sitting between them. The CDR3 sequence: CASSLETYGYTF. In DNA, the CDR3 is TGTGCCAGCAGCTTGGAGACCTATGGCTACACCTTC. Variable domain in full (rest from reference TRBV5-6 and TRBJ1-2): DAGVTQSPTHLIKTRGQQVTLRCSPKSGHDTVSWYQQALGQGPQFIFQYYEEEERQRGNFPDRFSGHQFPNYSSELNVNALLLGDSALYLCASSLETYGYTFGSGTRLTVV.

V is TRBV9 and J is TRBJ1-2; TRBD1 might be the D (6 bases). The V end was cut by 0 bases, the J end by 3 bases, with 12 bases between. The CDR3 is 15 residues long. The germline CDR1 and CDR2 sequences are SGDLS and YYNGEE. The DNA for the CDR3 is TGTGCCAGCAGCGTAGTCGAGAGGACAGACTATGGCTACACCTTC. Translated, it gives CASSVVERTDYGYTF.

The chain recombines TRBV10-3 with TRBJ2-3, with a possible D match to TRBD2 (6 bases). The CDR3 has 15 residues. Trimming cost V 4 bases and J 5 bases, with 16 bases left between them. Germline CDR1 is ENHRY and CDR2 is SYGVKD. The CDR3 sequence: CAISGGDSLLDTQYF. The CDR3 nucleotides are TGTGCCATCAGTGGGGGGGACTCGCTACTAGATACGCAGTATTTT.

This clone came up a few times. The chain joins TRBV6-5 to TRBJ2-3; 7 bases agree with TRBD2. CDR3 length: 16 amino acids. Trimming removed 0 bases from V and 1 base from J; junction bases left unmatched: 4. Germline CDR1 is MNHEY and CDR2 is SVGAGI. CDR3 in amino acids: CASSYSISGGTDTQYF. For the CDR3, the DNA is TGTGCCAGCAGTTACTCCATCAGCGGGGGCACAGATACGCAGTATTTT.

The rearrangement links TRBV7-9 to TRBJ2-3; no firm D call. The CDR3 loop spans 12 amino acids. Germline values: CDR1 SEHNR, CDR2 FQNEAQ (reference sequence). Trimming pared 6 bases from V and 2 bases from J, leaving 6 bases between. The CDR3 nucleotides read TGTGCCAGCAGGGGAATCACAGATACGCAGTATTTT. Amino acids: CASRGITDTQYF.